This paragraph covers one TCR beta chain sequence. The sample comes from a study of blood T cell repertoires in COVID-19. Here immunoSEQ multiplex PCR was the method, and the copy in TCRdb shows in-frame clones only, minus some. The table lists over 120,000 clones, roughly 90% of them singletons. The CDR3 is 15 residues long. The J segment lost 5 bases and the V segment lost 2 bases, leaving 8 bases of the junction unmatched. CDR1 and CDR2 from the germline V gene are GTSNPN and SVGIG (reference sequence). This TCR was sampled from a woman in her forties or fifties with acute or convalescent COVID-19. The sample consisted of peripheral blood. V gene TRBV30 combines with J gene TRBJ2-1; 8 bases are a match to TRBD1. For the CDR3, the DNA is TGTGCCTGGAGTCTCGGCAGGGGGCGCGACAATGAGCAGTTCTTC. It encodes CAWSLGRGRDNEQFF. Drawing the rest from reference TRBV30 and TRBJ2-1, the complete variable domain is SQTIHQWPATLVQPVGSPLSLECTVEGTSNPNLYWYRQAAGRGLQLLFYSVGIGQISSEVPQNLSASRPQDRQFILSSKKLLLSDSGFYLCAWSLGRGRDNEQFFGPGTRLTVL.